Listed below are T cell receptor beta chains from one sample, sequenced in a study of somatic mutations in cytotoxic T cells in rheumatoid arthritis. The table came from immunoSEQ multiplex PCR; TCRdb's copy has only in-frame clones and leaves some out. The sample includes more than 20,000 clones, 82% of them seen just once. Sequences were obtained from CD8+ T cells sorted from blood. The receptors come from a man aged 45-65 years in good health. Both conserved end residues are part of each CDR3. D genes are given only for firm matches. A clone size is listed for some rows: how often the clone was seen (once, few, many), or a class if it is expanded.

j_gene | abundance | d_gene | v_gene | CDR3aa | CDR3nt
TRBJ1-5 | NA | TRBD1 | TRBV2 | CASSGVLDRVNQPQHF | TGTGCCAGCAGTGGTGTTTTGGACAGGGTAAATCAGCCCCAGCATTTT
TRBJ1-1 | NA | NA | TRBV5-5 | CASSFWGTGTEAFF | TGTGCCAGCAGCTTTTGGGGTACGGGAACTGAAGCTTTCTTT
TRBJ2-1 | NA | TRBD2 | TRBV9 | CATASGQNNEQFF | TGTGCCACAGCTAGCGGACAAAACAATGAGCAGTTCTTC
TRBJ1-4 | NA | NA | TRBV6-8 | CASRGPRQEGNEKLFF | TGTGCCAGCAGGGGGCCCCGACAGGAGGGTAATGAAAAACTGTTTTTT
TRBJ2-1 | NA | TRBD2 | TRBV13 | CASSRGGGTRLNNEQFF | TGTGCCAGCAGCAGGGGTGGGGGGACTAGGTTAAACAATGAGCAGTTCTTC
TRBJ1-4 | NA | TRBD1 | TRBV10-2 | CASSEGGAGEKLFF | TGCGCCAGCAGTGAAGGGGGCGCGGGGGAAAAACTGTTTTTT
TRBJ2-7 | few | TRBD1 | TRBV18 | CASSHRDSSYEQYF | TGTGCCAGCTCGCACCGGGACAGCTCCTACGAGCAGTACTTC
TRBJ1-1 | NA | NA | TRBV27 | CASSLSPGMNTEAFF | TGTGCCAGCAGTTTGTCGCCGGGGATGAACACTGAAGCTTTCTTT
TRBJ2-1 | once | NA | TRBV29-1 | CSVESEGNEQFF | TGCAGCGTTGAATCCGAGGGCAATGAGCAGTTCTTC
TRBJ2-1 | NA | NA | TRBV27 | CASSLDPLMGNEQFF | TGTGCCAGCTCCCTGGACCCTCTCATGGGGAATGAGCAGTTCTTC
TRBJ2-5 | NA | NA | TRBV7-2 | CASSFGGETQYF | TGTGCCAGCAGCTTCGGTGGGGAGACCCAGTACTTC
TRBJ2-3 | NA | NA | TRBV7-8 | CASSLRGGITDTQYF | TGTGCCAGCAGCTTACGTGGCGGAATCACAGATACGCAGTATTTT
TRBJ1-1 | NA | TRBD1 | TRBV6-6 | CASSYAGQGMNTEAFF | TGTGCCAGCAGTTACGCGGGACAGGGGATGAACACTGAAGCTTTCTTT
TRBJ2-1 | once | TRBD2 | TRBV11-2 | CASSLTLAGNEQFF | TGTGCCAGCAGCTTAACCCTAGCGGGAAATGAGCAGTTCTTC
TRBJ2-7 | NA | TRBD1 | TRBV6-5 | CASSPDRGDWEQYF | TGTGCCAGCAGTCCTGACAGGGGAGATTGGGAGCAGTACTTC
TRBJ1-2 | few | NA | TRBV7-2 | CASSFVPGPSNYGYTF | TGTGCCAGCAGCTTTGTTCCCGGTCCTTCTAACTATGGCTACACCTTC
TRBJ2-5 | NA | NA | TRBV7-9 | CASSFLSADQETQYF | TGTGCCAGCAGCTTTCTTAGTGCGGACCAAGAGACCCAGTACTTC
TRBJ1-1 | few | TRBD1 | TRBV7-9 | CASSLGPGGVTEAFF | TGTGCCAGCAGCTTAGGCCCAGGGGGAGTCACTGAAGCTTTCTTT
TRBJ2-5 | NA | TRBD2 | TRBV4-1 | CASSQVLAGDQETQYF | TGCGCCAGCAGCCAAGTTCTAGCGGGAGACCAAGAGACCCAGTACTTC
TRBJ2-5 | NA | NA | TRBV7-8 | CASSPYRDTEETQYF | TGTGCCAGCAGCCCTTACCGGGACACCGAAGAGACCCAGTACTTC
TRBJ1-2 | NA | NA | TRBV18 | CASPGDNYGYTF | TGTGCCAGCCCGGGGGATAACTATGGCTACACCTTC
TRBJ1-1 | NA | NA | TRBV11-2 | CASSPGASNTEAFF | TGTGCCAGCAGCCCCGGGGCGTCAAACACTGAAGCTTTCTTT
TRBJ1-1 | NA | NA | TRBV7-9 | CASGPALNTEAFF | TGTGCCAGCGGCCCAGCCCTGAACACTGAAGCTTTCTTT
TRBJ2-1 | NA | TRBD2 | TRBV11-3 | CASSLLAGGLYNEQFF | TGTGCCAGCAGCTTGCTAGCGGGAGGGCTGTACAATGAGCAGTTCTTC
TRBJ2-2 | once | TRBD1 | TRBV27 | CASSAGTGLTGELFF | TGTGCCAGCAGCGCCGGGACAGGGCTCACGGGGGAGCTGTTTTTT
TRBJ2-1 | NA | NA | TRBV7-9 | CASSRGEGAYNEQFF | TGTGCCAGCAGCCGAGGAGAGGGGGCCTACAATGAGCAGTTCTTC
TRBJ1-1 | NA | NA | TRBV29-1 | CSVEDLPGGGTEAFF | TGCAGCGTTGAAGATTTGCCTGGTGGGGGCACTGAAGCTTTCTTT
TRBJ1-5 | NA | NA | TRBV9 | CASSVGAGNQPQHF | TGTGCCAGCAGCGTAGGGGCAGGGAATCAGCCCCAGCATTTT
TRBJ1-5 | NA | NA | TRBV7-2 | CASRQSGSNQPQHF | TGTGCCAGCAGGCAAAGCGGTAGCAATCAGCCCCAGCATTTT